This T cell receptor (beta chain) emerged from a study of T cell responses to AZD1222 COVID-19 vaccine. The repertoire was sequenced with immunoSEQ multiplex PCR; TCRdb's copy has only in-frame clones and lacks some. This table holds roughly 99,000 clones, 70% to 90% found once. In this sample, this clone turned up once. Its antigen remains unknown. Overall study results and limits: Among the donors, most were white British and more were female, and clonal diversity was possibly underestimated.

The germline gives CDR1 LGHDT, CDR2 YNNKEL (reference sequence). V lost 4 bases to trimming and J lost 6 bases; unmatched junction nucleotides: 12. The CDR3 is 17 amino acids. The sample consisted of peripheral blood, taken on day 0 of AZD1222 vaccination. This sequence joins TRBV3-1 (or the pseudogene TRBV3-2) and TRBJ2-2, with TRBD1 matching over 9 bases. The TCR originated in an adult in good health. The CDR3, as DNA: TGTGCCAGCAGCCCCCGGGACAGGGTACTTTGGGCCGGGGAGCTGTTTTTT. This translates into CASSPRDRVLWAGELFF.